The 4 T cell receptor beta chains below were found in one sample sequenced in a study of T cell repertoires in cytomegalovirus infection. No cognate antigen is known for these TCRs. TCRdb ran MiXCR on the reads and lists one entry per CDR3 protein. This repertoire shows a few hundred thousand distinct CDR3 sequences, about 44% found once; its top ten account for roughly two fifths. Sequences were derived from cultured PBMCs, sampled from culture after CMV antigen stimulation. These receptors were obtained from a human donor in good health (CMV status not recorded). Some clones in this sample may be carry-over from other donors' samples.

The V gene is TRBV7-8, the J gene TRBJ1-6, with D maybe TRBD1 (6 bases). CDR1 is SGHVS, CDR2 FQNEAQ, per germline. V was pared by 1 base and J by 4 bases, with 14 bases between. CDR3 size: 17 residues. The CDR3 sequence: CASSLVWRGMYNSPLHF. CDR3 bases: TGTGCCAGCAGCTTAGTGTGGAGGGGGATGTATAATTCACCCCTCCACTTT.

V and J are TRBV6-6 and TRBJ1-5; 7 bases are shared with TRBD1. Germline assignment: CDR1 MNHNY and CDR2 SVGAGI (reference sequence). This CDR3 spans 12 amino acids. The junction had 5 bases not matched to a gene; V was cut back by 6 bases and J by 9 bases. For the CDR3, the DNA is TGTGCCAGCAGAGGGGACAGCCGGCCCCAGCATTTT. Encoded protein: CASRGDSRPQHF.

This clonotype was picked up a small number of times. The chain employs TRBV6-2 or TRBV6-3 and TRBJ2-5, with D possibly matching TRBD2 (7 bases). Per the germline V gene, CDR1 is MNHEY and CDR2 is SVGEGT. The CDR3 length is 13 residues. The ends were cut back, 8 bases at V and 5 bases at J, with 15 bases in the middle. CDR3 in amino acids: CASETGGSETQYF. CDR3 DNA sequence: TGTGCCAGCGAGACGGGGGGCTCCGAGACCCAGTACTTC.

This chain's CDR3 is CASSPPQRDKQFF. The DNA for the CDR3 is TGTGCCAGCAGCCCCCCCCAGCGGGACAAGCAGTTCTTC. V usage is TRBV6-2 or TRBV6-3 and J usage is TRBJ2-1, with TRBD2 as a possible D gene (7 bases). The germline CDR1 and CDR2 sequences are MNHEY and SVGEGT. V lost 6 bases to trimming and J lost 11 bases, with 17 bases between them. The CDR3 is 13 residues long.